These 32 T cell receptor beta chains were all obtained from the same sample, sequenced in a study of CD8 T cells in Susac syndrome. RNA amounts of roughly 0.5 to 1 ug underwent reverse transcription with random hexamers. TCRdb re-derived calls from the immunoSEQ multiplex PCR reads in MiXCR, one entry per CDR3 protein. Of roughly 130,000 distinct CDR3 sequences in the sample, 90% to 95% were seen once. Sequenced sample: CD4+ T cells from PBMCs. Receptors originate from a human donor with multiple sclerosis.

This chain links TRBV29-1 with TRBJ2-7, with D maybe TRBD1 (6 bases). Germline assignment: CDR1 SQVTM and CDR2 ANQGSEA. This CDR3 is built from 13 residues. Trimming removed 6 bases from V and 2 bases from J, with 14 bases in between. The CDR3 coding sequence is TGCAGCGTCCGGGTTGGGGGCCCCTACGAGCAGTACTTC. Encoded protein: CSVRVGGPYEQYF.

The gene calls are TRBV18 and TRBJ2-7, with D possibly TRBD1 on 5 matching bases. The CDR3 is 16 amino acids. The V end was cut by 0 bases, the J end by 0 bases, with 12 bases between. From germline, CDR1 is KGHSH and CDR2 LQKENI. CDR3 bases: TGTGCCAGCTCACCACCGGGCAGGGTCAGCTCCTACGAGCAGTACTTC. Protein: CASSPPGRVSSYEQYF. Full variable domain (rest looked up from reference TRBV18 and TRBJ2-7): NAGVMQNPRHLVRRRGQEARLRCSPMKGHSHVYWYRQLPEEGLKFMVYLQKENIIDESGMPKERFSAEFPKEGPSILRIQQVVRGDSAAYFCASSPPGRVSSYEQYFGPGTRLTVT.

V and J are TRBV7-9 and TRBJ2-5; 11 bases are a match to TRBD2. Per germline, CDR1 SEHNR and CDR2 FQNEAQ (reference sequence). The CDR3 extends over 14 amino acids. J gave up 12 bases and V 4 bases, and 10 bases lay outside the gene matches. The CDR3, as DNA: TGTGCCAGCAGCTCCGTGGGACTAGCGGATACGAAGTACTTC. Amino acid sequence: CASSSVGLADTKYF.

The chain combines TRBV6-5 with TRBJ2-7; TRBD2 might be the D (6 bases). In germline, CDR1 is MNHEY, CDR2 SVGAGI. V was clipped by 4 bases and J by 0 bases, with 13 bases between them. The CDR3 is 15 amino acids. CDR3 loop: CASSSRGNSSYEQYF. CDR3 coding DNA: TGTGCCAGCAGTTCACGCGGGAACAGCTCCTACGAGCAGTACTTC.

V gene TRBV3-1 combines with J gene TRBJ2-4, with no clear D. Per germline, CDR1 LGHDT and CDR2 YNNKEL (reference sequence). The CDR3 sequence is 14 residues long. V was shortened by 6 bases and J by 0 bases, with 9 bases between the two germline ends. This CDR3 is CASSWVLAKNIQYF. CDR3 DNA: TGTGCCAGCAGTTGGGTCCTAGCCAAAAACATTCAGTACTTC.

V and J are TRBV28 and TRBJ1-2, with TRBD1 identical over 8 bases. CDR1 and CDR2 from the germline V gene are MDHEN and SYDVKM. Trimming removed 8 bases from V and 5 bases from J; junction bases left unmatched: 16. The CDR3 has 16 amino acids. CDR3 coding DNA: TGTGCCAGCCGTACCCCGCAGGGGGCCAGATCATATGGCTACACCTTC. This encodes CASRTPQGARSYGYTF.

The rearrangement links TRBV9 to TRBJ1-2; 10 nucleotides align to TRBD1. Germline V gene data show CDR1 as SGDLS and CDR2 as YYNGEE. This CDR3 contains 15 residues. V shed 5 bases and J 3 bases; nucleotides not matched to a gene: 7. DNA of the CDR3: TGTGCCAGCAGTCGGACAGGGGGAAAGGACTATGGCTACACCTTC. Its translation is CASSRTGGKDYGYTF.

V usage is TRBV5-1 and J usage is TRBJ2-1, with D unresolved. The V end lost 1 base, the J end lost 7 bases, and 18 bases lay between the germline ends. The CDR3 loop spans 16 amino acids. Germline V lookup: CDR1 SGHRS, CDR2 YFSETQ. CDR3 in amino acids: CASSLKTRRIGNEQFF. In DNA form, the CDR3 reads TGCGCCAGCAGCTTGAAAACACGCCGCATAGGTAATGAGCAGTTCTTC.

A single count supports this clonotype. This chain joins TRBV2 and TRBJ2-5; no clear D gene. V lost 8 bases, J lost 2 bases, and 18 bases lay in between. CDR3 length equals 15 residues. Per germline, CDR1 SNHLY and CDR2 FYNNEI. The CDR3, as DNA: TGTGCCAGCCCCCGGGCCAGAGACACACAAGAGACCCAGTACTTC. As protein: CASPRARDTQETQYF.

The rearrangement links TRBV13 to TRBJ1-2; 7 bases line up with TRBD1. The germline V gene encodes CDR1 PRHDT and CDR2 FYEKMQ (reference sequence). V was clipped by 5 bases and J by 5 bases; unmatched bases: 11. The CDR3 covers 15 residues. CDR3 sequence: CASSLREGQRYGYTF. The CDR3 nucleotides are TGTGCCAGCAGCCTACGCGAGGGACAGCGTTATGGCTACACCTTC.

This chain joins TRBV3-1 and TRBJ1-5; unclear D gene. Germline V gene data show CDR1 as LGHDT and CDR2 as YNNKEL (reference sequence). The length of the CDR3 is 17 residues. Trimming removed 0 bases at V and 2 bases at J, with 14 bases between. The CDR3 nucleotides are TGTGCCAGCAGCCAAGACCCTAGAGGGAGCGGCAATCAGCCCCAGCATTTT. This codes for CASSQDPRGSGNQPQHF.

This chain joins TRBV13 and TRBJ2-7, with 7 bases lining up with TRBD1. The V gene's germline CDR1 is PRHDT and CDR2 FYEKMQ (reference sequence). The CDR3 contains 14 residues. The J segment lost 1 base and the V segment lost 5 bases, leaving 5 bases of the junction unmatched. Here the CDR3 DNA reads TGTGCCAGCAGCAGACGGGACAGATCCTACGAGCAGTACTTC. It yields the protein CASSRRDRSYEQYF.

In this sample, this clonotype turned up once. The chain links TRBV14 to TRBJ2-7, with 7 bases fitting TRBD2. The CDR3 covers 14 residues. The germline V gene has CDR1 SGHDN and CDR2 FVKESK. V lost 1 base and J lost 7; bases outside the gene matches: 7. This CDR3 is CASSQAIRGGEQYF. In DNA form, the CDR3 reads TGTGCCAGCAGCCAAGCAATAAGGGGAGGGGAGCAGTACTTC.

The chain employs TRBV18 and TRBJ2-7; D call uncertain. This CDR3 comprises 14 residues. Trimming removed 3 bases at V and 0 bases at J, with 9 bases between. Germline loops: CDR1 KGHSH, CDR2 LQKENI. In nucleotides, the CDR3 is TGTGCCAGCTCACCCCCCAGCGTCTCCTACGAGCAGTACTTC. It is translated as CASSPPSVSYEQYF.

The genes are TRBV28 and TRBJ1-4, with 8 bases identical to TRBD1. The CDR3 is 12 residues long. V gave up 5 bases and J gave up 14 bases; unmatched junction bases: 7. The germline CDR1 and CDR2 sequences are MDHEN and SYDVKM. CDR3 sequence (DNA): TGTGCCAGCAGTGGTGGACAGGGAGGTCTGTTTTTT. Protein product: CASSGGQGGLFF.

The chain joins TRBV20-1 to TRBJ1-6; 8 bases align to TRBD1. Germline loops: CDR1 DFQATT, CDR2 SNEGSKA (reference sequence). With 2 bases clipped from V and 6 bases from J, the junction kept 6 bases outside the gene matches. The CDR3 is 15 residues long. The CDR3 coding sequence is TGCAGTGCTAGATCCCCAGGGGGCTTTAATTCACCCCTCCACTTT. It codes for CSARSPGGFNSPLHF.

V and J are TRBV29-1 and TRBJ2-3; the D is unclear. CDR3 length: 12 amino acids. Per germline, CDR1 SQVTM and CDR2 ANQGSEA. V lost 6 bases and J lost 2, with 9 bases in between. CDR3 DNA sequence: TGCAGCGTAGCCTGGGACACAGATACGCAGTATTTT. Translating gives CSVAWDTDTQYF.

The CDR3 DNA sequence: TGTGCCAGCAGTTACCACGCACCAGATCCTCTCAATGAGCAGTTCTTC. Amino acids: CASSYHAPDPLNEQFF. The chain combines TRBV6-5 with TRBJ2-1; D is unresolved. Trimming removed 2 bases at V and 6 bases at J, with 17 bases between. In germline, CDR1 is MNHEY, CDR2 SVGAGI. This CDR3 comprises 16 residues.

CDR3 nucleotide sequence: TGCAGCGGTGTGACAGGGGGCATCTATGGCTACACCTTC. Translated, it gives CSGVTGGIYGYTF. J is TRBJ1-2 and V is TRBV29-1; the match to TRBD1 covers 10 bases. In germline, CDR1 is SQVTM, CDR2 ANQGSEA. The CDR3 runs 13 residues. J gave up 4 bases and V 7 bases, and 6 bases lay outside the gene matches. Full variable domain (missing parts from reference TRBV29-1 and TRBJ1-2): SAVISQKPSRDICQRGTSLTIQCQVDSQVTMMFWYRQQPGQSLTLIATANQGSEATYESGFVIDKFPISRPNLTFSTLTVSNMSPEDSSIYLCSGVTGGIYGYTFGSGTRLTVV.

The rearrangement links TRBV29-1 to TRBJ2-5; the D gene is possibly TRBD2 (6 bases). Trimming cost V 7 bases and J 5 bases, with 14 bases left between them. The CDR3 loop spans 12 amino acids. From germline, CDR1 is SQVTM and CDR2 ANQGSEA. The CDR3 loop is CSARAGGETQYF. The CDR3 DNA is TGCAGCGCTAGGGCCGGAGGGGAGACCCAGTACTTC.

This clonotype was seen just once. The CDR3 DNA reads TGCAGTGCTAGAGACCTTCTCCCTCGGACCCTAGATAACGATGAGCAGTTCTTC. Protein product: CSARDLLPRTLDNDEQFF. V is TRBV20-1 and J is TRBJ2-1; D is unclear. There are 18 residues in the CDR3. Looked up from germline, CDR1 is DFQATT and CDR2 is SNEGSKA (reference sequence). Trimming removed 0 bases at V and 8 bases at J, with 26 bases between.

The CDR3 sequence is CAIQRVNTEAFF. As DNA, the CDR3 is TGTGCCATCCAACGGGTGAACACTGAAGCTTTCTTT. This chain connects TRBV6-2 or TRBV6-3 to TRBJ1-1; D gene ambiguous. The V end was cut by 10 bases, the J end by 0 bases, with 9 bases between. Germline-derived CDR1 and CDR2 are MNHEY and SVGEGT. The CDR3 is 12 residues long.

V and J are TRBV20-1 and TRBJ2-3; a possible D gene is TRBD2 (6 bases). The CDR3 contains 13 residues. Trimming cost V 6 bases and J 5 bases, with 15 bases left between them. Germline CDR1 and CDR2: DFQATT and SNEGSKA (reference sequence). This chain's CDR3 is CSAPRRGRDTQYF. The CDR3 DNA is TGCAGTGCCCCAAGGCGGGGCAGAGATACGCAGTATTTT.

CDR3 coding DNA: TGTGCCAGCAGCTTAAACACGAACACTGAAGCTTTCTTT. It specifies CASSLNTNTEAFF. The V and J genes are TRBV7-8 and TRBJ1-1; D gene unclear. V lost 2 bases, J lost 1 base, and 5 bases lay in between. The V gene's germline CDR1 is SGHVS and CDR2 FQNEAQ. There are 13 residues in the CDR3.

This rearrangement joins TRBV6-6 to TRBJ1-3; no clear D. The CDR3 length is 13 residues. Germline V gene sequence: CDR1 MNHNY, CDR2 SVGAGI (reference sequence). Between the trimmed V and J ends, which lost 7 bases and 0 bases, there was a span of 7 bases. CDR3 in DNA: TGTGCCAGCACCTACAACTCTGGAAACACCATATATTTT. It yields the protein CASTYNSGNTIYF.

V usage is TRBV13 and J usage is TRBJ1-1; D may be TRBD1 (6 bases). Trimming left V 5 bases short and J 4 bases short, with 20 bases between. CDR1 is PRHDT and CDR2 is FYEKMQ in the germline V gene (reference sequence). The CDR3 length is 16 residues. CDR3 amino acids: CASSHRAGARGTEAFF. CDR3 bases: TGTGCCAGCAGCCATCGAGCCGGGGCCAGGGGCACTGAAGCTTTCTTT.

The chain recombines TRBV20-1 with TRBJ2-1; D ambiguous. V lost 0 bases and J 12 bases, leaving 12 bases between the germline ends. CDR1 and CDR2 (germline): DFQATT, SNEGSKA (reference sequence). This CDR3 is built from 12 residues. Written as DNA, the CDR3 is TGCAGTGCTAGAGATCAACAATTGGGGCAGTTCTTC. It yields the protein CSARDQQLGQFF.

The CDR3 DNA reads TGTGCCAGCAGTTCACCGGGACAGGGGGCGAATGGCTACACCTTC. Amino acids: CASSSPGQGANGYTF. V gene TRBV7-2 combines with J gene TRBJ1-2; 12 bases map to TRBD1. Germline V gives CDR1 SGHTA, CDR2 FQGNSA. Trimming at V came to 6 bases and at J to 6 bases, leaving 8 bases not matched to a gene. This CDR3 contains 15 residues.

V usage is TRBV12-3 or TRBV12-4 and J usage is TRBJ2-5; D possibly corresponds to TRBD2 (7 bases). CDR3 length equals 14 residues. Trimming removed 7 bases from V and 6 bases from J, with 18 bases in between. Here the CDR3 reads CASNHLRGGKTQYF. The CDR3 nucleotides are TGTGCCAGCAACCACCTCAGGGGAGGGAAGACCCAGTACTTC.

The chain carries TRBV5-4 and TRBJ2-3, with TRBD2 matching over 11 bases. The CDR3 loop spans 16 amino acids. Trimming at V came to 0 bases and at J to 1 base, leaving 1 base not matched to a gene. Germline CDR1 and CDR2: SGHNT and YYREEE (reference sequence). CDR3 in amino acids: CASSLGLAGRTDTQYF. In DNA, the CDR3 is TGTGCCAGCAGCTTGGGACTAGCGGGACGCACAGATACGCAGTATTTT.

This sequence joins TRBV9 and TRBJ2-1, with 8 bases fitting TRBD2. V was pared by 2 bases and J by 2 bases, with 9 bases of the junction left unmatched. The CDR3 covers 17 residues. Germline-derived CDR1 and CDR2 are SGDLS and YYNGEE. The CDR3 DNA reads TGTGCCAGCAGCGTTTGGGATGCGGGAGGCCCCTACAATGAGCAGTTCTTC. It encodes CASSVWDAGGPYNEQFF.

The chain recombines TRBV4-1 with TRBJ2-7, with 8 bases fitting TRBD1. The CDR3 has 19 residues. The germline V gene encodes CDR1 MGHRA and CDR2 YSYEKL. V lost 0 bases, J lost 4 bases, and 17 bases stayed unmatched. CDR3 sequence (DNA): TGCGCCAGCAGCCAAGATACCCTACCTCGGGCAGGGGGCAGGTACGAGCAGTACTTC. Protein: CASSQDTLPRAGGRYEQYF.